This passage covers 32 T cell receptor beta chains from one sample sequenced in a study of post-analysis software for immune sequencing data. The authors incorporated unique molecular identifiers into the TCR beta cDNA libraries. Via MiXCR, TCRdb re-called the PCR reads, giving one row per CDR3 protein. The data show some 890,000 distinct CDR3 sequences, roughly 50% seen once. Study-level points and caveats: Patients carried roughly five TRBV segments more frequently than controls did, and TRBV5-6, TRBV5-1 and TRBV20-1 were among them.

The antigens these receptors bind are not known. The sequenced sample was blood. The receptors originated from a girl between 5 and 17 years old with multiple sclerosis.

This chain connects TRBV20-1 to TRBJ2-6, with D possibly TRBD1 on 6 matching bases. V lost 5 bases and J 2 bases, leaving 13 bases between the germline ends. Germline V gene lookup returns CDR1 DFQATT and CDR2 SNEGSKA (reference sequence). This CDR3 comprises 15 residues. CDR3 nucleotide sequence: TGCAGTGCTCTTCTAGGGGGTGCTGGGGCCAACGTCCTGACTTTC. This codes for CSALLGGAGANVLTF.

The chain is built from TRBV27 and TRBJ2-3; 7 bases align to TRBD2. The V and J ends lost 7 bases and 5 bases, in that order; junction bases with no gene match: 15. In germline, CDR1 is MNHEY, CDR2 SMNVEV (reference sequence). The CDR3 is 16 residues long. The CDR3 sequence is CASKFTLAGVEDTQYF. As DNA, the CDR3 is TGTGCCAGCAAGTTTACATTGGCGGGAGTGGAAGATACGCAGTATTTT.

This clonotype was seen at least ten times. V is TRBV12-3 or TRBV12-4 and J is TRBJ2-3; unclear D gene. This CDR3 comprises 11 residues. V shed 6 bases and J shed 5 bases, with 6 bases lying between them. The CDR3 DNA sequence: TGTGCCAGCAGCCTCCTAGATACGCAGTATTTT. This gives the protein CASSLLDTQYF.

The rearrangement uses TRBV7-9 and TRBJ2-1, with 14 bases identical to TRBD2. The V gene end was trimmed by 5 bases and the J gene end by 8 bases; junction bases not matched to a gene: 8. This CDR3 spans 16 amino acids. Germline values: CDR1 SEHNR, CDR2 FQNEAQ (reference sequence). The CDR3 reads CASSARGTSGSHEQFF. In DNA form, the CDR3 reads TGTGCCAGCAGCGCACGAGGGACTAGCGGGAGCCATGAGCAGTTCTTC. Full variable domain (rest looked up from reference TRBV7-9 and TRBJ2-1): DTGVSQNPRHKITKRGQNVTFRCDPISEHNRLYWYRQTLGQGPEFLTYFQNEAQLEKSRLLSDRFSAERPKGSFSTLEIQRTEQGDSAMYLCASSARGTSGSHEQFFGPGTRLTVL.

V and J are TRBV3-1 and TRBJ2-7; TRBD2 matches 9 bases. The V gene end was trimmed by 4 bases and the J gene end by 4 bases; junction bases not matched to a gene: 11. The CDR3 runs to 16 residues. The germline CDR1 and CDR2 sequences are LGHDT and YNNKEL (reference sequence). The chain's CDR3 is CASSPLAGEVIYEQYF. CDR3 in DNA: TGTGCCAGCAGCCCCTTAGCGGGAGAGGTAATTTACGAGCAGTACTTC.

In regard to this clonotype: A much larger clone lies a single base off, so this may be a read error. The CDR3 is CVSSRDRGPYEQYF. DNA of the CDR3: TGTGTCAGCAGCCGTGACAGGGGCCCTTACGAGCAGTACTTC. V usage is TRBV7-2 and J usage is TRBJ2-7; the match to TRBD1 covers 8 bases. CDR1 SGHTA and CDR2 FQGNSA come from the germline V gene. CDR3 length: 14 amino acids.

The gene calls are TRBV20-1 and TRBJ2-3, with 12 bases lining up with TRBD2. The CDR3 runs 16 residues. V dropped 5 bases and J dropped 2; count of bases not matched to a gene: 8. The germline V gene has CDR1 DFQATT and CDR2 SNEGSKA (reference sequence). The CDR3 sequence: CSAHGTSGLTTDTQYF. CDR3 DNA sequence: TGCAGTGCTCATGGGACTAGCGGGCTCACCACAGATACGCAGTATTTT.

This clonotype appeared a few times. The gene calls are TRBV5-1 and TRBJ2-3; TRBD2 aligns across 12 bases. V lost 4 bases to trimming and J lost 4 bases; unmatched junction nucleotides: 4. Germline V gene data show CDR1 as SGHRS and CDR2 as YFSETQ. The CDR3 has 15 amino acids. CDR3 region: CASSTTSGGADTQYF. CDR3 nucleotide sequence: TGCGCCAGCAGCACGACTAGCGGGGGCGCAGATACGCAGTATTTT.

The chain employs TRBV25-1 and TRBJ2-5; 7 bases are shared with TRBD1. The trim removed 3 bases at V and 5 bases at J, leaving 9 bases unmatched. CDR3 length: 15 amino acids. Germline lookup yields CDR1 MGHDK and CDR2 SYGVNS. CDR3 bases: TGTGCCAGCAGTGACCCCTCCAGGGGGTTGGAGACCCAGTACTTC. Protein: CASSDPSRGLETQYF.

The chain links TRBV7-2 to TRBJ1-2; D unclear. The CDR3 consists of 14 residues. V was trimmed by 5 bases and J by 4 bases, leaving 14 bases between them. Germline V CDR1 and CDR2: SGHTA, FQGNSA. CDR3 sequence reads: CASSPRPESYGYTF. The CDR3, as DNA: TGTGCCAGCAGCCCACGTCCGGAGAGCTATGGCTACACCTTC.

As DNA, the CDR3 is TGTGCCAGCAGCACGAATGAAAAACTGTTTTTT. It translates to CASSTNEKLFF. This chain uses TRBV7-9 with TRBJ1-4; D is uncertain. Germline V gene lookup returns CDR1 SEHNR and CDR2 FQNEAQ (reference sequence). Trimming cost V 5 bases and J 5 bases, with 3 bases left between them. This CDR3 comprises 11 residues.

The table lists this clonotype with a few counts. V gene TRBV5-1 combines with J gene TRBJ2-5; 8 bases are shared with TRBD2. This CDR3 has 15 residues. Germline assignment: CDR1 SGHRS and CDR2 YFSETQ. With 3 bases clipped from V and 1 base from J, the junction kept 5 bases outside the gene matches. CDR3 loop: CASSSGLVLQETQYF. In DNA form, the CDR3 reads TGCGCCAGCAGCTCGGGACTAGTCCTCCAAGAGACCCAGTACTTC.

The chain combines TRBV24-1 with TRBJ2-2; 7 bases align to TRBD2. Germline CDR1 is KGHDR and CDR2 is SFDVKD. The CDR3 runs to 13 residues. The ends lost 7 bases at V and 6 bases at J; junction bases unmatched: 4. CDR3 nucleotide sequence: TGTGCCACCAGGGAAACTAGCGCCGGGGAGCTGTTTTTT. It encodes CATRETSAGELFF.

There are a few counts of this clonotype. The gene calls are TRBV14 and TRBJ2-7; 8 bases align to TRBD2. Per the germline V gene, CDR1 is SGHDN and CDR2 is FVKESK. J gave up 2 bases and V 5 bases, and 11 bases lay outside the gene matches. This CDR3 has 16 amino acids. DNA for the CDR3: TGTGCCAGCAGCTCGGGAGGGTTCGCAGGGACCTACGAGCAGTACTTC. Its translation is CASSSGGFAGTYEQYF.

The gene calls are TRBV20-1 and TRBJ1-4, with D maybe TRBD1 (5 bases). Trimming cost V 4 bases and J 8 bases, with 11 bases left between them. CDR3 length: 12 amino acids. Germline V lookup: CDR1 DFQATT, CDR2 SNEGSKA (reference sequence). The CDR3 protein is CSATGEGEKLFF. The CDR3 nucleotides read TGCAGTGCTACCGGGGAGGGGGAAAAACTGTTTTTT.

This chain connects TRBV11-2 to TRBJ2-6; D remains unclear. CDR3 length equals 16 residues. Germline V gene sequence: CDR1 SGHAT, CDR2 FQNNGV. Trimming took 1 base from V and 0 from J, leaving 7 bases between them. This CDR3 is CASSLAMVSGANVLTF. In DNA form, the CDR3 reads TGTGCCAGCAGCTTAGCGATGGTCTCTGGGGCCAACGTCCTGACTTTC.

The genes are TRBV7-9 and TRBJ2-5; 8 bases fit TRBD1. After removal of 5 bases from V and 5 bases from J, the junction contained 19 bases not matched to a gene. In germline, CDR1 is SEHNR, CDR2 FQNEAQ (reference sequence). The CDR3 covers 18 residues. The CDR3 DNA reads as TGTGCCAGCAGCGAACACTCGGAAGGACAGGGTCTGAGGGAGACCCAGTACTTC. Its protein product is CASSEHSEGQGLRETQYF.

This clonotype was counted between two and nine times. The J gene is TRBJ2-3, the V gene TRBV15; a weak D match, TRBD2 (5 bases). CDR1 is LNHNV and CDR2 is YYDKDF in the germline V gene (reference sequence). There are 15 residues in the CDR3. Trimming stripped 0 bases from V and 3 bases from J, with 10 bases between. The CDR3 nucleotides are TGTGCCACCAGCAGAGATCCAAGGGAGACAGATACGCAGTATTTT. Translated: CATSRDPRETDTQYF.

This clonotype has a handful of counts. The chain links TRBV4-1 to TRBJ2-1; the D is unclear. The CDR3 extends over 16 amino acids. CDR1 is MGHRA and CDR2 is YSYEKL in the germline V gene. V was pared by 4 bases and J by 2 bases, with 15 bases between. CDR3 DNA sequence: TGCGCCAGCAGCCTCGCCATGGGCGGCACCTACAATGAGCAGTTCTTC. The encoded protein is CASSLAMGGTYNEQFF.

This clonotype was found many times. An end of the junction does not agree with germline; a read error may underlie this. The chain recombines TRBV7-9 with TRBJ2-7; 9 bases line up with TRBD1. CDR3 length: 14 residues. CDR1 and CDR2 (germline): SEHNR, FQNEAQ (reference sequence). DNA for the CDR3: TGCGCCAGCAGCTTGGACAGGGGATCCTACGAGCAGTACTTC. Its translation is CASSLDRGSYEQYF.

The J gene is TRBJ2-7, the V gene TRBV2; no clear D. The J call may be in error: the DNA end matches TRBJ2-4 better. CDR1 is SNHLY and CDR2 is FYNNEI in the germline V gene. CDR3 size: 11 residues. CDR3 bases: TGTGCCAGCAGTGATGGGAACATTCAGTACTTC. Translated: CASSDGNIQYF.

The chain carries TRBV2 and TRBJ2-7; D is possibly TRBD1 (6 bases). Trimming removed 4 bases from V and 5 bases from J, with 12 bases in between. This CDR3 is built from 13 residues. Germline loops: CDR1 SNHLY, CDR2 FYNNEI. Written as DNA, the CDR3 is TGTGCCAGCAGTGTCAAGGGGGACCACGAGCAGTACTTC. Translated: CASSVKGDHEQYF.

This chain connects TRBV5-1 to TRBJ2-1; TRBD2 matches 7 bases. The CDR3 length is 16 residues. J gave up 4 bases and V 0 bases, and 7 bases lay outside the gene matches. Germline V lookup: CDR1 SGHRS, CDR2 YFSETQ. As DNA, the CDR3 is TGCGCCAGCAGCTTGGCCCGGGAGGCTGGGTACAATGAGCAGTTCTTC. Translation gives CASSLAREAGYNEQFF.

This clonotype was counted a few times. J is TRBJ2-3 and V is TRBV29-1; 11 positions agree with TRBD1. Germline V gene lookup returns CDR1 SQVTM and CDR2 ANQGSEA. V shed 1 base, J shed 3 bases, and the junction held 3 bases outside the gene matches. There are 15 residues in the CDR3. Written as DNA, the CDR3 is TGCAGCGTTGAAGGGACAGGGGGCAAGACAGATACGCAGTATTTT. Its protein product is CSVEGTGGKTDTQYF.

Only a few counts were recorded for this clonotype. The CDR3 sequence is CATSSPIADTQYF. CDR3 bases: TGTGCCACCAGCAGTCCCATAGCAGATACGCAGTATTTT. The chain has TRBV15 and TRBJ2-3; no reliable D call. V lost 3 bases and J lost 4, with 8 bases in between. There are 13 residues in the CDR3. The germline CDR1 and CDR2 sequences are LNHNV and YYDKDF (reference sequence). The full variable domain, completed using reference TRBV15 and TRBJ2-3, is DAMVIQNPRYQVTQFGKPVTLSCSQTLNHNVMYWYQQKSSQAPKLLFHYYDKDFNNEADTPDNFQSRRPNTSFCFLDIRSPGLGDTAMYLCATSSPIADTQYFGPGTRLTVL.

This clonotype was seen a handful of times. The genes are TRBV11-2 and TRBJ2-6; 7 bases align to TRBD1. J was trimmed by 0 bases and V by 5 bases; bases with no gene match: 7. Germline loops: CDR1 SGHAT, CDR2 FQNNGV. The CDR3 is 17 residues long. The CDR3 DNA reads TGTGCCAGCAGCCTGGGACAGCCAGCCTCTGGGGCCAACGTCCTGACTTTC. Translated, it gives CASSLGQPASGANVLTF.

The count of this clonotype is one. The chain is built from TRBV12-3 or TRBV12-4 and TRBJ2-1, with D uncertain. The CDR3 is made up of 13 amino acids. The V gene lost 5 bases and the J gene lost 8 bases, with 13 bases spanning the gap. The CDR3: CASSLLRNDEQFF. CDR3 nucleotide sequence: TGTGCCAGCAGTCTCCTAAGGAACGATGAGCAGTTCTTC.

In its sample, this clonotype was seen a few times. The CDR3: CASSYAGPSSYEQYF. The DNA for the CDR3 is TGTGCCAGCAGTTACGCCGGACCGTCCTCCTACGAGCAGTACTTC. The chain couples TRBV6-5 to TRBJ2-7; D unresolved. Per the germline V gene, CDR1 is MNHEY and CDR2 is SVGAGI. V was trimmed by 2 bases and J by 0 bases, leaving 11 bases between them. CDR3 length equals 15 residues.

J is TRBJ2-2 and V is TRBV21-1; TRBD2 is the table's D call, not checked against the DNA. TRBV21-1 is tagged as a pseudogene. This CDR3 spans 17 amino acids. CDR3 loop: CASSNPGLLPNTGELFF. For the CDR3, the DNA is TGTGCCAGCAGCAACCCGGGACTCCTCCCGAACACCGGGGAGCTGTTTTTT.

This chain's CDR3 is CASKLTQGQETQYF. The DNA of the CDR3 is TGTGCCAGCAAGCTTACCCAGGGGCAAGAGACCCAGTACTTC. This chain links TRBV11-2 with TRBJ2-5, with a weak D call TRBD1 (6 bases). Between the trimmed V and J ends, which lost 7 bases and 2 bases, there was a span of 14 bases. The length of the CDR3 is 14 residues. The V gene's germline CDR1 is SGHAT and CDR2 FQNNGV.

There are a few counts of this clonotype. Here the CDR3 DNA reads TGTGCCACCAGTGACCACAGGGTTTCGTTCGGCTACACCTTC. Translating gives CATSDHRVSFGYTF. The J gene is TRBJ1-2, the V gene TRBV24-1; possible D gene TRBD1, 6 bases. The germline V gene encodes CDR1 KGHDR and CDR2 SFDVKD. This CDR3 is built from 14 residues. V dropped 4 bases and J dropped 8 bases, with 16 bases sitting between them.

This clonotype was seen more than once but under ten times. This chain links TRBV12-3 or TRBV12-4 with TRBJ2-7; D possibly corresponds to TRBD1 (6 bases). The V and J ends lost 0 bases and 5 bases respectively, with 14 bases between them. The CDR3 is 15 residues long. CDR3 sequence (DNA): TGTGCCAGCAGTTTAGCGGGGGCCGGCGACCACGAGCAGTACTTC. It yields the protein CASSLAGAGDHEQYF.